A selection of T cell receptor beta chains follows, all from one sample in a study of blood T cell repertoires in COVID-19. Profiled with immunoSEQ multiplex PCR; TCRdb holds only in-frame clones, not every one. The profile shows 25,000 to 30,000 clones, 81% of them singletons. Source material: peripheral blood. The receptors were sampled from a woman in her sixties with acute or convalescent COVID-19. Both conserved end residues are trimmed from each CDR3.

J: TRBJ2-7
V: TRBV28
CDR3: ASSFTSGGYEQY

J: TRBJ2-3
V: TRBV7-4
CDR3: ASSLEGATDTQY

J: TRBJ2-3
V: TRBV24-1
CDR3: ATSDGALDTQY

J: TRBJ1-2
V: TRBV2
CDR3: ASSGTAGPGEGYT

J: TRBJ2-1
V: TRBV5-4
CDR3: ASSYPSGGVDYNEQF

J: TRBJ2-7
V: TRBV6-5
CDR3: ASKREADPRESQY

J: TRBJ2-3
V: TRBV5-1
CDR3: ASSLAFRRLTDTQY

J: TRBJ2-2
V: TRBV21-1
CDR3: ASRQGANTGELF

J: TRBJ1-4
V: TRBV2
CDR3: ASHSRDRVFEKLF

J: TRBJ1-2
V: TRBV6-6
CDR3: ASSQGTANYGYT

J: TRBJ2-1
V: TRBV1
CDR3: TSSQEGGRVEQF

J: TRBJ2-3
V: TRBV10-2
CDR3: ASSEPWGGTDTQY

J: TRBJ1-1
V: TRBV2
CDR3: ATNSNSGTEAF

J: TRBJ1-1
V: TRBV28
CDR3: ASSFPQGGTEAF

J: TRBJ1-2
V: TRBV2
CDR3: ASRGTGGTGYT

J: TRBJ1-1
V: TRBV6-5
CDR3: ASSYSIGAGGTF

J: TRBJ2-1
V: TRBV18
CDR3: ASSPAAQEQF

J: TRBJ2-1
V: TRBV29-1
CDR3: SVPHGALYNEQF

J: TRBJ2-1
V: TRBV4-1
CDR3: ASSQRPPGTDSYNEQF

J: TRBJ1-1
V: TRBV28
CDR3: ASSSTGLVRTEAF

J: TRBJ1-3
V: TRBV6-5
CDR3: ASRRDRGGNTIY

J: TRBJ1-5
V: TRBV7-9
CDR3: ASSSTPGQGGQPQH

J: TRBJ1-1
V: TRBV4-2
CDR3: ASTEGGAGTEAF

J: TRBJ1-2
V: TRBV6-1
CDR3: ASSETGRGHGYT

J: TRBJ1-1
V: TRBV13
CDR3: ASTSGNTLNGTEAF

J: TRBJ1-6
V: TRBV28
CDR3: ASSGVEAVGSPLH

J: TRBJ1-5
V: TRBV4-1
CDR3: ASSQATGTGVDQPQH

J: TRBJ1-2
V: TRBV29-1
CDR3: SVTGARGYT